Shown below are 10 T cell receptor beta chains from a single sample sequenced in a study of T-cell memory formation after mild COVID-19. TCRdb recomputed calls from the 5' RACE reads with MiXCR, one row per CDR3 protein. Of about 540,000 distinct CDR3 sequences listed, around 21% are singletons. Sample: PBMCs or a T cell subset sorted from them (not recorded which). Receptors were obtained from an adult woman who had mild COVID-19 (a few samples of this study predate the infection). Cell type and time point are not known.

This clonotype was seen ten or more times. A junction end diverges from the germline sequence, so it may reflect a read error. The chain uses TRBV5-1 and TRBJ2-5; 10 positions match TRBD2. TRBJ2-3 explains the end of the DNA better; the J call may be wrong. The CDR3 is made up of 14 amino acids. Germline V CDR1 and CDR2: SGHRS, YFSETQ. DNA of the CDR3: TGCGCCAGCAGCCTTGGACTAGCGGCAGAAACGCAGTATTTT. The encoded protein is CASSLGLAAETQYF.

This clonotype was recorded a few times. The V and J genes are TRBV10-3 and TRBJ2-4; D is uncertain. The V gene lost 6 bases and the J gene lost 6 bases, with 12 bases spanning the gap. This CDR3 region has 13 residues. CDR1 and CDR2 (germline): ENHRY, SYGVKD. CDR3 region: CAIRLDGRNIQYF. The CDR3 nucleotides read TGTGCCATCAGGTTGGACGGTCGAAACATTCAGTACTTC.

V usage is TRBV5-6 and J usage is TRBJ2-3, with TRBD1 matching over 9 bases. With 2 bases clipped from V and 2 bases from J, the junction kept 3 bases outside the gene matches. Looked up from germline, CDR1 is SGHDT and CDR2 is YYEEEE. This CDR3 is 15 amino acids long. The CDR3 is CASSLWDRDTDTQYF. The CDR3 coding sequence is TGTGCCAGCAGCTTATGGGACAGGGACACAGATACGCAGTATTTT.

This clonotype was found a few times. The chain combines TRBV20-1 with TRBJ2-3, with 12 positions matching TRBD2. There are 14 residues in the CDR3. CDR1 is DFQATT, CDR2 SNEGSKA, per germline (reference sequence). The V gene end was trimmed by 6 bases and the J gene end by 5 bases; junction bases not matched to a gene: 6. The CDR3 bases are TGCAGTGCGACCCTAGCGGGGGGGCGAGATACGCAGTATTTT. Amino acids: CSATLAGGRDTQYF.

The rearrangement links TRBV20-1 to TRBJ2-3; TRBD1 agrees at 9 bases. Germline CDR1 and CDR2: DFQATT and SNEGSKA (reference sequence). V trimming: 6 bases; J trimming: 1 base; junction bases outside the gene matches: 11. This CDR3 contains 16 residues. DNA of the CDR3: TGCAGTGCCCAAGACCCACAGGGGGCTGGCACAGATACGCAGTATTTT. Translating gives CSAQDPQGAGTDTQYF.

This clonotype was counted a few times. This chain connects TRBV29-1 to TRBJ1-1; D perhaps matches TRBD1 (5 bases). Trimming shortened V by 0 bases and J by 1 base, and 6 bases separated the two germline ends. CDR1 is SQVTM and CDR2 is ANQGSEA in the germline V gene. This CDR3 comprises 13 residues. CDR3 loop: CSVEDGQNTEAFF. CDR3 nucleotides: TGCAGCGTTGAAGATGGACAGAACACTGAAGCTTTCTTT.

A remark on this clonotype: A read error may account for a junction end that differs from germline. The CDR3 region is CARSLTLGQPQHF. DNA for the CDR3: TGTGCCAGAAGTTTAACCCTGGGACAGCCCCAGCATTTT. This chain connects TRBV12-3 or TRBV12-4 to TRBJ1-5; D remains unclear. The CDR3 is made up of 13 amino acids.

This clonotype was counted only a few times. The chain is built from TRBV7-3 and TRBJ2-6; 8 nucleotides agree with TRBD2. The CDR3 has 20 residues. CDR1 and CDR2 (germline): SGHTA, FQGTGA. J was trimmed by 0 bases and V by 2 bases; bases with no gene match: 12. The CDR3 protein is CASSLVPQAGVLSGANVLTF. CDR3 in DNA: TGTGCCAGCAGCTTAGTCCCCCAAGCGGGGGTTCTCTCTGGGGCCAACGTCCTGACTTTC.

This clonotype has only a few counts. This chain connects TRBV5-1 to TRBJ1-4; D not resolved. CDR3 size: 16 residues. With 2 bases removed from V and 2 bases from J, the gap between germline ends came to 13 bases. CDR1 and CDR2 (germline): SGHRS, YFSETQ. This CDR3 is CASSLQGSATNEKLFF. The CDR3 DNA sequence: TGCGCCAGCAGCTTACAAGGGAGTGCCACTAATGAAAAACTGTTTTTT.

This clonotype has just a few counts. This CDR3 is CSAGRGDTEAFF. CDR3 DNA: TGCAGTGCCGGTAGGGGGGACACTGAAGCTTTCTTT. The chain employs TRBV20-1 and TRBJ1-1; TRBD1 might be the D (6 bases). Trimming cost V 6 bases and J 3 bases, with 11 bases left between them. This CDR3 is 12 amino acids long. Germline V gives CDR1 DFQATT, CDR2 SNEGSKA (reference sequence).